Given below is one T cell receptor (beta chain) in context. The sample originates from a study of radiotherapy plus CTLA-4 blockade in lung cancer. The method was immunoSEQ multiplex PCR; TCRdb's version includes in-frame clones alone and lacks a portion of them. The table lists 81,000 or so clones, about four fifths of them singletons. The CDR3 has 16 amino acids. Looked up from germline, CDR1 is SGHNT and CDR2 is YYREEE (reference sequence). J lost 1 base, V lost 2 bases, and 8 bases had no gene match. Sequencing was performed on peripheral blood, taken from a patient treated with radiotherapy plus ipilimumab. The chain employs TRBV5-4 and TRBJ2-5, with TRBD2 matching over 7 bases. This sequence was found in a human donor with non-small cell lung cancer who had stable disease on radiotherapy plus ipilimumab. The CDR3 region has the DNA TGTGCCAGCAGCTTTTTTCCAGCGGGGTTCCAAGAGACCCAGTACTTC. Its translation: CASSFFPAGFQETQYF.